The 29 T cell receptor beta chains listed next were all sequenced from one sample in a study of beta chain features in type 1 diabetes. Overall study findings and caveats: Type 1 diabetes patients had moderately but significantly shorter TCRB CDR3s in all four CD4+ subsets.

What was sequenced were expressed TCRB transcripts, since all of the isolated RNA had been reverse transcribed. The table came from immunoSEQ multiplex PCR; TCRdb's copy has only in-frame clones and leaves some out. Here the sample spans some 250,000 clones, 11% being singletons. Their specific antigens are unknown. Sequencing was done on a sample of naive CD4+ T cells from blood. These receptors came from a man aged 30 to 39 with type 1 diabetes.

The table lists this clone with a few counts. At the DNA level, this CDR3 is encoded by other sequences in the same sample as well. This chain uses TRBV30 with TRBJ1-5, with D perhaps TRBD1 (6 bases). CDR3 length equals 13 residues. The V gene's germline CDR1 is GTSNPN and CDR2 SVGIG (reference sequence). V lost 3 bases to trimming and J lost 2 bases, with 8 bases between them. DNA for the CDR3: TGTGCCTGGAGCCACAGGGGCAATCAGCCCCAGCATTTT. It yields the protein CAWSHRGNQPQHF.

This clone has just a few counts. The chain has TRBV7-3 and TRBJ1-1; no clear D. V gave up 0 bases and J gave up 3 bases, with 5 bases separating them. Germline lookup yields CDR1 SGHTA and CDR2 FQGTGA. The length of the CDR3 is 13 residues. The CDR3 loop reads CASSLTFDTEAFF. The CDR3 DNA reads as TGTGCCAGCAGCTTAACGTTCGACACTGAAGCTTTCTTT. The whole variable domain, filled in from reference TRBV7-3 and TRBJ1-1, reads GAGVSQTPSNKVTEKGKYVELRCDPISGHTALYWYRQSLGQGPEFLIYFQGTGAADDSGLPNDRFFAVRPEGSVSTLKIQRTERGDSAVYLCASSLTFDTEAFFGQGTRLTVV.

The J gene is TRBJ2-6, the V gene TRBV9; no definite D call. The germline V and J ends were trimmed by 3 bases and 0 bases, with 7 bases remaining between them. Germline CDR1 reads SGDLS; CDR2 reads YYNGEE. This CDR3 contains 15 residues. The CDR3 loop reads CASSGVSSGANVLTF. The CDR3 DNA reads TGTGCCAGCAGCGGCGTCTCCTCTGGGGCCAACGTCCTGACTTTC.

Only a few counts were recorded for this clone. The chain is built from TRBV20-1 and TRBJ1-2; the match to TRBD1 covers 8 bases. V shed 3 bases, J shed 7 bases, and the junction held 1 base outside the gene matches. The V gene's germline CDR1 is DFQATT and CDR2 SNEGSKA (reference sequence). The CDR3 has 11 residues. The DNA for the CDR3 is TGCAGTGCTAGGGACAGGGCTGGCTACACCTTC. Encoded protein: CSARDRAGYTF.

This clone has just a few counts. The chain has TRBV27 and TRBJ2-6, with a tentative D call TRBD2 (5 bases). V dropped 1 base and J dropped 2 bases, with 6 bases sitting between them. The CDR3 contains 15 residues. Germline V gene lookup returns CDR1 MNHEY and CDR2 SMNVEV (reference sequence). The CDR3 DNA sequence: TGTGCCAGCAGTTTATGGGGAGCTGGGGCCAACGTCCTGACTTTC. Its protein is CASSLWGAGANVLTF.

The rearrangement uses TRBV20-1 and TRBJ1-2, with TRBD1 matching 7 bases. Germline CDR1 and CDR2: DFQATT and SNEGSKA (reference sequence). V shed 2 bases, J shed 7 bases, and the junction held 1 base outside the gene matches. The length of the CDR3 is 11 residues. CDR3 in DNA: TGCAGTGCTAGAAGGGACAGTGGCTACACCTTC. Protein: CSARRDSGYTF.

The rearrangement links TRBV27 to TRBJ2-3; 7 positions match TRBD2. V was pared by 2 bases and J by 5 bases, with 10 bases of the junction left unmatched. CDR3 length: 16 residues. The germline gives CDR1 MNHEY, CDR2 SMNVEV (reference sequence). DNA of the CDR3: TGTGCCAGCAGTTTAGTGGCGGGGGACCTATTAGATACGCAGTATTTT. It yields the protein CASSLVAGDLLDTQYF.

The chain is built from TRBV6-5 and TRBJ2-5; possible D gene TRBD2, 6 bases. Germline lookup yields CDR1 MNHEY and CDR2 SVGAGI. With 1 base removed from V and 4 bases from J, the gap between germline ends came to 13 bases. This CDR3 contains 15 residues. CDR3 protein: CASSYLGGPGETQYF. In DNA form, the CDR3 reads TGTGCCAGCAGTTACTTGGGGGGACCAGGAGAGACCCAGTACTTC.

As concerns this clone: Other DNA sequences from this sample encode an identical CDR3 as well. The chain is built from TRBV18 and TRBJ2-7; weak D call: TRBD1 (5 bases). The length of the CDR3 is 14 residues. The germline V gene encodes CDR1 KGHSH and CDR2 LQKENI. V lost 3 bases and J 2 bases, leaving 11 bases between the germline ends. The CDR3 loop reads CASSPRQGTYEQYF. DNA for the CDR3: TGTGCCAGCTCACCTCGTCAGGGAACCTACGAGCAGTACTTC.

CDR3 DNA sequence: TGTGCCAGCAAAACAGGGGCCGAGACCCAGTACTTC. Its protein is CASKTGAETQYF. The V and J genes are TRBV2 and TRBJ2-5; TRBD1 aligns across 7 bases. The CDR3 extends over 12 amino acids. Trimming at V came to 7 bases and at J to 5 bases, leaving 4 bases not matched to a gene. Germline V CDR1 and CDR2: SNHLY, FYNNEI.

In DNA, the CDR3 is TGCGCCAGCAGCTTGGCCCACGGGGGAATGAACACTGAAGCTTTCTTT. This encodes CASSLAHGGMNTEAFF. The V gene is TRBV5-1, the J gene TRBJ1-1; TRBD1 might be the D (5 bases). Germline-derived CDR1 and CDR2 are SGHRS and YFSETQ. Trimming removed 0 bases from V and 0 bases from J, with 12 bases in between. The CDR3 has 16 amino acids.

The genes are TRBV28 and TRBJ2-3, with 7 bases matching TRBD1. The germline gives CDR1 MDHEN, CDR2 SYDVKM. V lost 5 bases to trimming and J lost 1 base; unmatched junction nucleotides: 6. The CDR3 sequence is 15 residues long. DNA for the CDR3: TGTGCCAGCAGTGCCCCCGGACAGGGCACAGATACGCAGTATTTT. This translates into CASSAPGQGTDTQYF.

This clone has a handful of counts. J is TRBJ2-5 and V is TRBV7-2; 11 bases are a match to TRBD2. CDR3 length: 13 residues. Germline V lookup: CDR1 SGHTA, CDR2 FQGNSA. J gave up 11 bases and V 8 bases, and 10 bases lay outside the gene matches. DNA for the CDR3: TGTGCCAGCCAACCCACTAGCGGGGGCCAACAGTACTTC. Encoded protein: CASQPTSGGQQYF.

This clone was counted a few times. The chain employs TRBV5-1 and TRBJ2-3; D might be TRBD2 (7 bases). Deletions cut 0 bases from V and 2 bases from J, with 13 bases between. Germline-derived CDR1 and CDR2 are SGHRS and YFSETQ. The CDR3 runs 16 residues. The CDR3 nucleotides read TGCGCCAGCAGCTTGGCTCGGGGGGCCAACACAGATACGCAGTATTTT. It encodes CASSLARGANTDTQYF.

The chain links TRBV5-1 to TRBJ2-7; 7 bases are a match to TRBD2. The CDR3 spans 15 residues. Germline V CDR1 and CDR2: SGHRS, YFSETQ. J was trimmed by 3 bases and V by 1 base; bases with no gene match: 7. The chain's CDR3 is CASSLNAGDGYEQYF. The CDR3, as DNA: TGCGCCAGCAGCTTGAACGCGGGAGATGGCTACGAGCAGTACTTC.

This chain joins TRBV2 and TRBJ2-7; TRBD1 agrees at 9 bases. V dropped 5 bases and J dropped 7; count of bases not matched to a gene: 12. The CDR3 loop spans 15 amino acids. Germline V gives CDR1 SNHLY, CDR2 FYNNEI. CDR3 loop: CASSLTGTGYQEQYF. CDR3 sequence (DNA): TGTGCCAGCAGTCTGACCGGGACAGGGTACCAGGAGCAGTACTTC.

This clone was seen a handful of times. V gene TRBV6-5 combines with J gene TRBJ2-1; D is unresolved. The CDR3 totals 16 residues. The V gene lost 0 bases and the J gene lost 0 bases, with 9 bases spanning the gap. Germline CDR1 MNHEY, CDR2 SVGAGI. This CDR3 reads CASSYSLAASYNEQFF. In DNA, the CDR3 is TGTGCCAGCAGTTACTCGTTGGCTGCCTCCTACAATGAGCAGTTCTTC.

This clone was counted between two and nine times. The chain combines TRBV5-1 with TRBJ1-2; 11 positions match TRBD1. Per germline, CDR1 SGHRS and CDR2 YFSETQ. The CDR3 contains 17 residues. Trimming took 0 bases from V and 4 from J; bases not matched to a gene: 8. The DNA of the CDR3 is TGCGCCAGCAGCTTGGCCAGTGGGACAGGGGGAGCCTATGGCTACACCTTC. Protein: CASSLASGTGGAYGYTF.

Only a few counts were recorded for this clone. CDR3 amino acids: CASSWGQGPNNEQFF. CDR3 DNA: TGTGCCAGCAGCTGGGGACAGGGCCCTAACAATGAGCAGTTCTTC. The gene calls are TRBV7-9 and TRBJ2-1; 9 bases match TRBD1. V was clipped by 4 bases and J by 5 bases; unmatched bases: 6. Germline assignment: CDR1 SEHNR and CDR2 FQNEAQ (reference sequence). The CDR3 extends over 15 amino acids.

This clone was counted once. This sequence joins TRBV11-2 and TRBJ2-3, with a possible D match to TRBD2 (6 bases). This CDR3 comprises 15 residues. CDR1 SGHAT and CDR2 FQNNGV come from the germline V gene. V was cut by 2 bases and J by 2 bases, with 11 bases left in between. CDR3 in amino acids: CASSLPTGVTDTQYF. CDR3 sequence (DNA): TGTGCCAGCAGCTTACCGACGGGGGTCACAGATACGCAGTATTTT.

The chain couples TRBV6-4 to TRBJ1-6; 7 bases are a match to TRBD1. The germline V gene has CDR1 MRHNA and CDR2 SNTAGT. The CDR3 length is 15 residues. The V segment lost 6 bases and the J segment 7 bases; nucleotides outside the gene matches: 9. The CDR3 DNA follows: TGTGCCAGCAGGGGGGACAGAAGCGCCAATTCACCCCTCCACTTT. Its translation: CASRGDRSANSPLHF.

V is TRBV9 and J is TRBJ1-6; no definite D call. The CDR3 runs to 16 residues. Germline assignment: CDR1 SGDLS and CDR2 YYNGEE. With 0 bases removed from V and 0 bases from J, the gap between germline ends came to 7 bases. CDR3 sequence: CASSVARSSYNSPLHF. Written as DNA, the CDR3 is TGTGCCAGCAGCGTAGCACGTAGCTCCTATAATTCACCCCTCCACTTT.

This clone has more than one count but fewer than ten. The chain combines TRBV4-1 with TRBJ1-5; possibly TRBD1 for D (5 bases). The V end was cut by 0 bases, the J end by 10 bases, with 7 bases between. From germline, CDR1 is MGHRA and CDR2 YSYEKL. The CDR3 spans 12 residues. DNA for the CDR3: TGCGCCAGCAGCCAAGATCAGGGCCCCCAGCATTTT. It specifies CASSQDQGPQHF.

This clone has more than one count but fewer than ten. The chain recombines TRBV11-2 with TRBJ2-1; 7 positions match TRBD2. The CDR3 has 15 residues. J lost 6 bases, V lost 1 base, and 6 bases had no gene match. Germline CDR1 and CDR2: SGHAT and FQNNGV. CDR3 amino acids: CASSLVSGKGNEQFF. Written as DNA, the CDR3 is TGTGCCAGCAGCTTAGTGAGCGGGAAGGGCAATGAGCAGTTCTTC.

Here the CDR3 reads CASSNPGQGLDEQYF. CDR3 coding DNA: TGTGCCAGTAGTAACCCCGGACAGGGTCTGGACGAGCAGTACTTC. The chain carries TRBV19 and TRBJ2-7; TRBD1 matches 8 bases. The CDR3 has 15 amino acids. The trim removed 4 bases at V and 5 bases at J, leaving 10 bases unmatched. Germline values: CDR1 LNHDA, CDR2 SQIVND (reference sequence).

This clone was detected a few times. This chain links TRBV11-2 with TRBJ1-2; D unresolved. Trimming took off 4 bases at V and 3 bases at J, with 12 bases between the two ends. This CDR3 region has 14 residues. Germline V gene lookup returns CDR1 SGHAT and CDR2 FQNNGV. The CDR3 coding sequence is TGTGCCAGCAGCTCCCCCCGCGGGGACTATGGCTACACCTTC. Its translation: CASSSPRGDYGYTF.

This clone came up a few times. The chain has TRBV7-2 and TRBJ2-2, with D perhaps TRBD1 (6 bases). This CDR3 comprises 15 residues. The germline V gene has CDR1 SGHTA and CDR2 FQGNSA. Trimming took off 0 bases at V and 2 bases at J, with 7 bases between the two ends. This chain's CDR3 is CASSLARGNTGELFF. CDR3 bases: TGTGCCAGCAGCTTAGCCAGGGGAAACACCGGGGAGCTGTTTTTT. The whole variable domain, remainder taken from reference TRBV7-2 and TRBJ2-2, is GAGVSQSPSNKVTEKGKDVELRCDPISGHTALYWYRQSLGQGLEFLIYFQGNSAPDKSGLPSDRFSAERTGGSVSTLTIQRTQQEDSAVYLCASSLARGNTGELFFGEGSRLTVL.

This chain joins TRBV25-1 and TRBJ2-1; D unresolved. V was shortened by 4 bases and J by 0 bases, with 10 bases between the two germline ends. Germline CDR1 and CDR2: MGHDK and SYGVNS. The CDR3 has 15 amino acids. The CDR3 nucleotides read TGTGCCAGCAGTGTCCAGGCGAGCTCCTACAATGAGCAGTTCTTC. Translation: CASSVQASSYNEQFF.

The chain is built from TRBV5-1 and TRBJ2-1, with 7 bases matching TRBD2. The germline gives CDR1 SGHRS, CDR2 YFSETQ. This CDR3 has 16 residues. The V gene end was trimmed by 1 base and the J gene end by 4 bases; junction bases not matched to a gene: 8. Here the CDR3 reads CASSLTSGAIYNEQFF. CDR3 nucleotide sequence: TGCGCCAGCAGCTTGACGAGCGGGGCGATTTACAATGAGCAGTTCTTC.